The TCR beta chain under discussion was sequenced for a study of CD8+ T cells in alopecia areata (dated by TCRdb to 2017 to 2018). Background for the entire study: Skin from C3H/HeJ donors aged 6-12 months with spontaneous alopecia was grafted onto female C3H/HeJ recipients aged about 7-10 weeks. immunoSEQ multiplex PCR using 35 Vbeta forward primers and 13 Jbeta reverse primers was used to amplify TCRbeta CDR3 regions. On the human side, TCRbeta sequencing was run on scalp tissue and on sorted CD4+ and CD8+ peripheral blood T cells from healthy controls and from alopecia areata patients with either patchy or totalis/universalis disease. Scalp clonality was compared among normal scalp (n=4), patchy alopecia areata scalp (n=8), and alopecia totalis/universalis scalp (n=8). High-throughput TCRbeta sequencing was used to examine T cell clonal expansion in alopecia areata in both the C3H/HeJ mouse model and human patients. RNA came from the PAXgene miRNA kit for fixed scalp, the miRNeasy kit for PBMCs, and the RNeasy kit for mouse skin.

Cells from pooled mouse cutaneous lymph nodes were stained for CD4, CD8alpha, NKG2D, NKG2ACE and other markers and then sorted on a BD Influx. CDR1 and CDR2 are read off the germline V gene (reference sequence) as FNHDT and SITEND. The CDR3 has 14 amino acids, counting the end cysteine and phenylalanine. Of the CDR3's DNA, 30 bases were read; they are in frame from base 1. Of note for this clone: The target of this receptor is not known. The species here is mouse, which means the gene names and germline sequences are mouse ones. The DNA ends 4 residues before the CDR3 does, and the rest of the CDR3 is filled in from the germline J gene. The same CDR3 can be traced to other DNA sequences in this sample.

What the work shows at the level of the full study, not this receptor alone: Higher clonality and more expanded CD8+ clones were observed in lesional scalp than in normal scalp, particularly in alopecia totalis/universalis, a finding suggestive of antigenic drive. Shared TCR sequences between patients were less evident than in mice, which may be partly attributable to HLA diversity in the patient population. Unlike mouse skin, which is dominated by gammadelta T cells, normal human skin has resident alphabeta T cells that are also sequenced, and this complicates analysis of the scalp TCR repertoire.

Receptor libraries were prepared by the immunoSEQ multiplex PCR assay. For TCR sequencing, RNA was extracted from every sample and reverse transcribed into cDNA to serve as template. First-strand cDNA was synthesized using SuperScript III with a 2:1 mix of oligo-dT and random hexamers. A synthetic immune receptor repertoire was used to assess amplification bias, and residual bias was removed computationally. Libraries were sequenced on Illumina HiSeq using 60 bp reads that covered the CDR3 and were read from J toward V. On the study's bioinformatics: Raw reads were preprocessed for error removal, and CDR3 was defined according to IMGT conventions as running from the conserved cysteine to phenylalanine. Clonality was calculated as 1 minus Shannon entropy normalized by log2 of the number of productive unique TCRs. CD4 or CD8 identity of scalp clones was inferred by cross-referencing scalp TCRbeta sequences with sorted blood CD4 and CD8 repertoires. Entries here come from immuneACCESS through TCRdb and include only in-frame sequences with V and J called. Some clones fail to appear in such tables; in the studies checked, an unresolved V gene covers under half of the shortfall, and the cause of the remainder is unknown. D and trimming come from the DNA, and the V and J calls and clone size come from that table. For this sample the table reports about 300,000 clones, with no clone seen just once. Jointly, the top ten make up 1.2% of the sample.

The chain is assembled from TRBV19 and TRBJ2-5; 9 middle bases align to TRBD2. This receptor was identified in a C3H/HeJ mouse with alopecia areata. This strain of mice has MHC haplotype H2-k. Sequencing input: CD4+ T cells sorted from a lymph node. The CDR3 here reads CASSILGGEDTQYF. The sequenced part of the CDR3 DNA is TGTGCCAGCAGTATACTGGGGGGGGAAGAC. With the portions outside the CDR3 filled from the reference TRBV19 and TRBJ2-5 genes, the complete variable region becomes GGIITQTPKFLIGQEGQKLTLKCQQNFNHDTMYWYRQDSGKGLRLIYYSITENDLQKGDLSEGYDASREKKSSFSLTVTSAQKNEMAVFLCASSILGGEDTQYFGPGTRLLVL.